Listed below are T cell receptor beta chains from one sample, sequenced in a study of T cell responses to AZD1222 COVID-19 vaccine. Measured with immunoSEQ multiplex PCR; TCRdb has only the in-frame clones, and not every one. The sample lists about 110,000 clones; more than 70% were seen once. Source: peripheral blood, taken on day 0 of MenACWY control vaccination. The receptors derive from an adult in good health. Each CDR3 is given without its conserved first and last residue.

cdr3_length	v_call	j_call	cdr3_aa
11	TRBV6-5	TRBJ1-1	ASSYVKNTEAF
13	TRBV4-1	TRBJ2-2	ASSLKGPGTGELF
11	TRBV10-2	TRBJ1-2	ASGLGRGDGYT
12	TRBV5-4	TRBJ2-1	ASTQQGGGVGQF
11	TRBV30	TRBJ1-6	AWSVQVESPLH
12	TRBV28	TRBJ1-5	ASSSRRELRPQH
12	TRBV2	TRBJ2-5	ASRTGTGDETQY
12	TRBV2	TRBJ1-1	ASSQGTANTEAF
12	TRBV18	TRBJ1-1	ASSPRQGPTEAF
13	TRBV10-3	TRBJ1-2	AISESGTGENGYT
13	TRBV5-6	TRBJ2-3	ASSLDGQGAVTQY
12	TRBV27	TRBJ2-3	ASHWAYSTDTQY
11	TRBV25-1	TRBJ2-1	ASSAGGGLGQF
13	TRBV5-1	TRBJ1-6	ASSLEGGLNSPLH
13	TRBV19	TRBJ2-2	ASETGDANTGELF
13	TRBV7-9	TRBJ1-1	ASSENRDPRTEAF
11	TRBV30	TRBJ2-5	AWSVQDQETQY